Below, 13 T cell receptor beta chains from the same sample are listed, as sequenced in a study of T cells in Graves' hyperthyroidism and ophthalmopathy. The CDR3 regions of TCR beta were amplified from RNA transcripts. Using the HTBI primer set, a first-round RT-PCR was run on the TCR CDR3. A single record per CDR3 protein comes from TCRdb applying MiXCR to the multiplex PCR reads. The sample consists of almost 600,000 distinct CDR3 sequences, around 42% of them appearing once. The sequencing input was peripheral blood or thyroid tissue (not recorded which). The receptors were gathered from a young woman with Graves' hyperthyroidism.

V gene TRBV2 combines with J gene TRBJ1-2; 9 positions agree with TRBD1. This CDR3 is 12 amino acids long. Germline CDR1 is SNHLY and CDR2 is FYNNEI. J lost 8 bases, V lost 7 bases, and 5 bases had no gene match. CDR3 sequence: CASNRGRGGYTF. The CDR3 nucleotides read TGTGCCAGCAACAGGGGGCGCGGAGGCTACACCTTC.

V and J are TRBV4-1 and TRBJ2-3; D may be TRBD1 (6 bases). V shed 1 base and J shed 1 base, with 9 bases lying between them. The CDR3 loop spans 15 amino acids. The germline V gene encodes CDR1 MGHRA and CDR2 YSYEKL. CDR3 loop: CASSQVRGGTDTQYF. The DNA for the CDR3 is TGCGCCAGCAGCCAAGTCAGGGGCGGCACAGATACGCAGTATTTT.

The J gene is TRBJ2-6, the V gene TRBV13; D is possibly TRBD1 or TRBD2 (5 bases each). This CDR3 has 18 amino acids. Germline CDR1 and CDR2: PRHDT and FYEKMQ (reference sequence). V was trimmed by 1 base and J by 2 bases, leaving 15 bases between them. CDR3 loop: CASSLESGHTPGANVLTF. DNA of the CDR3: TGTGCCAGCAGCTTAGAATCGGGGCACACACCTGGGGCCAACGTCCTGACTTTC.

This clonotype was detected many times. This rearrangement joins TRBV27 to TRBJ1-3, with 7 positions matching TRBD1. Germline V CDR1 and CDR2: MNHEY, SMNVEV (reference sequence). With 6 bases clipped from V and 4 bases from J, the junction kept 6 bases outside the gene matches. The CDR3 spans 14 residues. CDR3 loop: CASRPTGSGNTIYF. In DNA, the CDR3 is TGTGCCAGCAGGCCGACAGGGTCGGGAAACACCATATATTTT.

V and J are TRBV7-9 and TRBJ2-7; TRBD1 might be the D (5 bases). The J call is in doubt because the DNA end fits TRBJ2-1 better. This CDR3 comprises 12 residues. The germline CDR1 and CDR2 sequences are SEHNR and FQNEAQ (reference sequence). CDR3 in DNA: TGTGCCAGCAGCTCCAGGGTTATTGAGCAGTTCTTC. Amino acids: CASSSRVIEQFF.

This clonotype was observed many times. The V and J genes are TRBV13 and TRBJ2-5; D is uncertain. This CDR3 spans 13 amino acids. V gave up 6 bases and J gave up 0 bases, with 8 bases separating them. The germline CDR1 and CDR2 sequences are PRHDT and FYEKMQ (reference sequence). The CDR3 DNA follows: TGTGCCAGCAGAGCCTTTTACCAAGAGACCCAGTACTTC. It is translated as CASRAFYQETQYF.

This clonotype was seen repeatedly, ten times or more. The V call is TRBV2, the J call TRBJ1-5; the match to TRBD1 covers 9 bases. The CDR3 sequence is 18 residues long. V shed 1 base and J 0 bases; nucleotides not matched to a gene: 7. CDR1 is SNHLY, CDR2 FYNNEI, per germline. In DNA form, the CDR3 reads TGTGCCAGCAGTGAAGGACAGGGGGTAATCTATAGCAATCAGCCCCAGCATTTT. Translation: CASSEGQGVIYSNQPQHF.

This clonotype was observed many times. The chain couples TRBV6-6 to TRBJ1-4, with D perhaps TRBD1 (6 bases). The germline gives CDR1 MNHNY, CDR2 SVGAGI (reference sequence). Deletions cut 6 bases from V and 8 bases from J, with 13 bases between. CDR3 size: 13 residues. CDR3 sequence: CASSRDMDEKLFF. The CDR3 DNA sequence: TGTGCCAGCAGCAGGGACATGGACGAAAAACTGTTTTTT.

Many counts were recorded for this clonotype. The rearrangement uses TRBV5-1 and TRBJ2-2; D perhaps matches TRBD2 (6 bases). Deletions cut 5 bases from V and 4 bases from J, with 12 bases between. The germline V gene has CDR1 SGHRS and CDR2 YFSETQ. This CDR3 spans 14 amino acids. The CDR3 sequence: CASRHQGGTGELFF. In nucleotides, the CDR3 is TGCGCCAGCAGGCATCAGGGAGGCACCGGGGAGCTGTTTTTT.

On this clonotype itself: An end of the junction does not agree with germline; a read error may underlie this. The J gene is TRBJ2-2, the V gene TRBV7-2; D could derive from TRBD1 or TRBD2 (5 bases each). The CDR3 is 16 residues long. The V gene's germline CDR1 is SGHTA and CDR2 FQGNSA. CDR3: CASSASGTTSYNEQFF. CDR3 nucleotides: TGTGCCAGCAGCGCATCCGGGACCACCTCCTACAATGAGCAGTTTTTT.

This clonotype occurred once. CDR3: CASSSNNNEQFF. The CDR3, as DNA: TGTGCCAGCAGCTCAAACAACAATGAGCAGTTCTTC. The chain combines TRBV7-2 with TRBJ2-7; D remains ambiguous. The J call is in doubt because the DNA end fits TRBJ2-1 better. Germline-derived CDR1 and CDR2 are SGHTA and FQGNSA. The CDR3 consists of 12 residues.

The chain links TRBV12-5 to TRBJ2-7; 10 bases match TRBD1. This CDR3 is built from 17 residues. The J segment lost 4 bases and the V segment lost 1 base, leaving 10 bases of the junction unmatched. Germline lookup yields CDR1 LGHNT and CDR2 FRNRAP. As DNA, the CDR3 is TGTGCTAGTGGTTTGGATGAGCCGGGACAGGGGTGGTACGAGCAGTACTTC. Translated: CASGLDEPGQGWYEQYF.

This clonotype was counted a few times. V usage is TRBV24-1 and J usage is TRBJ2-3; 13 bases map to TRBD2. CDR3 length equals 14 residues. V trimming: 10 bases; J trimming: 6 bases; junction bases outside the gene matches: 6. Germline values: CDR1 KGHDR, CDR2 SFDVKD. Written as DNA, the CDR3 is TGTGCCACTCGGACTAGCGGGAGTATCGATACGCAGTATTTT. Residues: CATRTSGSIDTQYF.